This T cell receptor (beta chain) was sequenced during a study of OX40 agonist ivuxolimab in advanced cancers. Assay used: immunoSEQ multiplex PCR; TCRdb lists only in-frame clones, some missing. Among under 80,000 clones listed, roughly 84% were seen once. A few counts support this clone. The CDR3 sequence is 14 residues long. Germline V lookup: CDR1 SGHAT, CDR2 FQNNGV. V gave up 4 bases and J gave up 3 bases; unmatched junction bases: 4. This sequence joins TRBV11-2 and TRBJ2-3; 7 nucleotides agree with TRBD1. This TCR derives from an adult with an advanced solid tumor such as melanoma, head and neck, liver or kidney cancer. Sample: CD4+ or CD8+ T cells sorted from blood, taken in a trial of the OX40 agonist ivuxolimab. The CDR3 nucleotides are TGTGCCAGCAGCTACCGGGGACAGACAGATACGCAGTATTTT. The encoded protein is CASSYRGQTDTQYF.